This is a list of T cell receptor beta chains from one sample in a study of neurological immune-mediated disorders. MiXCR, run by TCRdb on the 5' RACE reads, gives a single entry per CDR3 protein. The data contain 25,000 to 35,000 distinct CDR3 sequences, about 1.4% of them singletons. The sample comprised PBMCs. These receptors were taken from a woman between 25 and 40 years old with multiple sclerosis. The CDR3 runs from the conserved cysteine through the conserved F or W. Each record gives: clone size, D gene, V gene, J gene, CDR3 DNA, CDR3 protein. D genes are given only for firm matches. The size field is filled for only some rows; it gives once, few, many or a size class.

many	NA	TRBV7-9	TRBJ2-1	TGTGCCAGCAGCCCTCCGGGACGGGTGGACAATGAGCAGTTCTTC	CASSPPGRVDNEQFF
many	NA	TRBV21-1	TRBJ2-2	TGTGCCAGCGGGTTAGGGTCCCTAAACACCGGGGAGCTGTTTTTT	CASGLGSLNTGELFF
many	TRBD2	TRBV10-3	TRBJ2-3	TGTGCCATCAGCACCAGCGGGGGGGCAGATACGCAGTATTTT	CAISTSGGADTQYF
many	TRBD2	TRBV15	TRBJ2-1	TGTGCCACCAGACCGGGGGGGCTGAGATATGAGCAGTTCTTC	CATRPGGLRYEQFF
many	TRBD1	TRBV29-1	TRBJ1-5	TGCAGCGTCGAAGGGACAGGTCGCGGTCCCCAGCATTTT	CSVEGTGRGPQHF
many	NA	TRBV7-2	TRBJ2-1	TGTGCCAGCAGTTCCGCGGGGCTAGCTCATACCTACAATGAGCAGTTCTTC	CASSSAGLAHTYNEQFF
many	TRBD2	TRBV7-2	TRBJ2-3	TGTGCCAGCAGCCCTACCCGACTAGCGGGTAGCACAGATACGCAGTATTTT	CASSPTRLAGSTDTQYF
many	TRBD1	TRBV6-6	TRBJ1-6	TGTGCCAGCACCATGACAGGGGGCGGTTCACCCCTCCACTTT	CASTMTGGGSPLHF
many	TRBD2	TRBV11-2	TRBJ2-5	TGTGCCAGCAGCTTCGGGAGCGGGAGGGAGACCCAGTACTTC	CASSFGSGRETQYF
many	NA	TRBV7-6	TRBJ2-1	TGTGCCAGCAGCTCAGGACAGAGCTCCTACAATGAGCAGTTCTTC	CASSSGQSSYNEQFF
few	NA	TRBV12-3/TRBV12-4	TRBJ1-5	TGTGCCAGCAGTTTCGGAGGCGGGCAGCCCCAGCATTTT	CASSFGGGQPQHF
many	NA	TRBV27	TRBJ1-6	TGTGCCAGCAGTTCGGGACAAGGGAATTCACCCCTCCACTTT	CASSSGQGNSPLHF
many	NA	TRBV20-1	TRBJ1-2	TGCAGTGCTAGAGAGCCGGGGGTGGAACTAGGCTACACCTTC	CSAREPGVELGYTF
many	NA	TRBV5-4	TRBJ2-7	TGTGCCAGCAGTACAAAACTAGTCTCCCGCGAGCAGTACTTC	CASSTKLVSREQYF
NA	NA	TRBV7-6	TRBJ1-5	TGTGCCAGCAGCTTGGCGGGTGGCAATCAGCACCAGCATTTT	CASSLAGGNQHQHF
many	TRBD2	TRBV6-2/TRBV6-3	TRBJ2-7	TGTGCCAGCAGTCCGAGACTAGCGGGGGCCAACTACGAGCAGTACTTC	CASSPRLAGANYEQYF
many	NA	TRBV7-2	TRBJ1-1	TGTGCCAGCAGCCCCCGACATGTGAACACTGAAGCTTTCTTT	CASSPRHVNTEAFF
many	TRBD1	TRBV5-5	TRBJ1-2	TGTGCCAGCACCCCCCAGGGGGCCCAAGGCTACACCTTC	CASTPQGAQGYTF
many	NA	TRBV7-2	TRBJ1-2	TGTGCCAGCAAGGCACAGTCGAATAACTATGGCTACACCTTC	CASKAQSNNYGYTF
few	NA	TRBV11-3	TRBJ2-7	TGTGCCAGCAGCGCGCTGTGCCCCGCCGAGCAGTACTTC	CASSALCPAEQYF
many	TRBD1	TRBV4-1	TRBJ2-7	TGCGCCAGCAGCCAAGCTCCGGGACAGGGAATCTACGAGCAGTACTTC	CASSQAPGQGIYEQYF
many	TRBD2	TRBV9	TRBJ2-5	TGTGCCAGCAGCCCCGGACTAGCGGGGGTAGGGGAGACCCAGTACTTC	CASSPGLAGVGETQYF
many	NA	TRBV12-3/TRBV12-4	TRBJ2-7	TGTGCCAGCGCCCCGACGGTGGAAGAGCAGTACTTC	CASAPTVEEQYF
many	NA	TRBV5-1	TRBJ2-1	TGCGCCAGCAGCTTGACTACCCATGAGCAGTTCTTC	CASSLTTHEQFF
many	NA	TRBV20-1	TRBJ2-3	TGCAGTGCTAGAGTCGGGGCTAGCCGGGCAGATACGCAGTATTTT	CSARVGASRADTQYF
many	TRBD1	TRBV5-1	TRBJ2-4	TGCGCCAGCAGCCCCGGGGACAGTACAAACATTCAGTACTTC	CASSPGDSTNIQYF
many	NA	TRBV5-1	TRBJ2-2	TGCGCCAGCAGCTCCACCGGGACCCACACCGGGGAGCTGTTTTTT	CASSSTGTHTGELFF
many	NA	TRBV10-2	TRBJ1-1	TGCGCCAGCGCTAGCCACAGGGTACCTGAAGCTTTCTTT	CASASHRVPEAFF
many	TRBD1	TRBV12-3/TRBV12-4	TRBJ1-2	TGTGCCAGCAGGCCGGGACAGGGGGATGGCTACACCTTC	CASRPGQGDGYTF
many	TRBD2	TRBV7-6	TRBJ2-7	TGTGCCAGCAGCGTGACTAGCGGGGGGTTCAACGAGCAGTACTTC	CASSVTSGGFNEQYF
many	TRBD2	TRBV5-6	TRBJ2-7	TGTGCCAGCAGATGGAGCGGGATGCGCTCCTACGAGCAGTACTTC	CASRWSGMRSYEQYF
many	NA	TRBV18	TRBJ1-1	TGTGCCAGCTCCACCGGGGTTTTGCTGAACACTGAAGCTTTCTTT	CASSTGVLLNTEAFF
many	NA	TRBV2	TRBJ1-2	TGTGCCATTTTTGGGAGTTATGGCTACACCTTC	CAIFGSYGYTF
many	NA	TRBV7-9	TRBJ2-7	TGTGCCAGCAGCTTCGACCTAGGCGAGCAGTACTTC	CASSFDLGEQYF
many	TRBD2	TRBV7-2	TRBJ2-1	TGTGCCAGCAGGCGGAGACTAGCGGGGAAGGAGACCTACAATGAGCAGTTCTTC	CASRRRLAGKETYNEQFF
many	NA	TRBV27	TRBJ2-5	TGTGCCAGCAGCCCCAGGAAGGCGACCCAGTACTTC	CASSPRKATQYF
many	NA	TRBV7-2	TRBJ2-2	TGTGCCAGCAGCTCGTCGCGGACCGGGGAGCTGTTTTTT	CASSSSRTGELFF
many	NA	TRBV7-9	TRBJ2-5	TGTGCCAGCAGCTTTCTCACCCCAAGCGGGACCCAGTACTTC	CASSFLTPSGTQYF
many	TRBD1	TRBV12-3/TRBV12-4	TRBJ2-7	TGTGCCAGCAGTTTAAACAGGGGGAACTCCTACGAGCAGTACTTC	CASSLNRGNSYEQYF
many	NA	TRBV12-3/TRBV12-4	TRBJ2-1	TGTGCCAGCAGTTTATACAATGAGCAGTTCTTC	CASSLYNEQFF
many	NA	TRBV27	TRBJ2-2	TGTGCCAGCAGAGTGGCCGGAGGCGGGGAGCTGTTTTTT	CASRVAGGGELFF
many	TRBD1	TRBV20-1	TRBJ2-7	TGCAGTGCTAGAACCCCGGGACAGGGAACCTACGAGCAGTACTTC	CSARTPGQGTYEQYF
many	NA	TRBV7-2	TRBJ2-5	TGTGCCAGCAGCTTACCAGGGGTCGTTGTGACCCAGTACTTC	CASSLPGVVVTQYF
many	NA	TRBV7-2	TRBJ2-1	TGTGCCAGCAGCTTAGTACAGGGAGGGATCGATGAGCAGTTCTTC	CASSLVQGGIDEQFF
many	TRBD1	TRBV5-6	TRBJ1-1	TGTGCCAGCAGCTCGGGACAGGGTTACGCTGAAGCTTTCTTT	CASSSGQGYAEAFF
many	TRBD1	TRBV9	TRBJ1-2	TGTGCCAGCAGCCCCCGGCAGGGGGTCTATGGCTACACCTTC	CASSPRQGVYGYTF
many	NA	TRBV5-4	TRBJ2-5	TGTGCCAGCAGCACGACAGGCTTCCAAGAGACCCAGTACTTC	CASSTTGFQETQYF
many	NA	TRBV5-1	TRBJ2-3	TGCGCCAGCAGCCCATACCTCCTCACAGATACGCAGTATTTT	CASSPYLLTDTQYF
few	NA	TRBV7-2	TRBJ2-4	TGTGCCAGCAGGGTAGGCAACGGGGACATTCTGTACTTC	CASRVGNGDILYF
medium-sized	NA	TRBV5-1	TRBJ2-2	TGCGCCAGCACCACCACCGGGGAGCTGTTTTTT	CASTTTGELFF
many	NA	TRBV3-1	TRBJ2-7	TGTGCCAGCAGCCGTGGAGGGACGGGTGAGCAGTACTTC	CASSRGGTGEQYF
many	NA	TRBV9	TRBJ1-5	TGTGCCATCTCGAGGGGGGATGGCAATCAGCCCCAGCATTTT	CAISRGDGNQPQHF
many	NA	TRBV6-6	TRBJ2-3	TGTGCCAGCAGACGGGACTTCAATACGCAGTATTTT	CASRRDFNTQYF
many	TRBD1	TRBV29-1	TRBJ2-2	TGCAGCGTGAGCCCAGGACAGGCCCCCACCGGGGAGCTGTTTTTT	CSVSPGQAPTGELFF
many	TRBD1	TRBV6-1	TRBJ2-3	TGTGCCAGCAGGAAAACCTTGGGACAGACATTCACAGATACGCAGTATTTT	CASRKTLGQTFTDTQYF
many	NA	TRBV20-1	TRBJ2-5	TGCAGTGCGCTGACTACCATTCTCGGGACGGAGACCCAGTACTTC	CSALTTILGTETQYF
NA	NA	TRBV20-1	TRBJ1-2	TGCAGTGCTAGCCGAACAGGGACCTATGGCTACACCTTC	CSASRTGTYGYTF
many	NA	TRBV20-1	TRBJ2-5	TGCAGTGCTAAAATGGGGGAACTTCAAGAGACCCAGTACTTC	CSAKMGELQETQYF
many	TRBD1	TRBV7-7	TRBJ2-5	TGTGCCAGCAGCTTGGGGACAGCAATAGCTACCGAGACCCAGTACTTC	CASSLGTAIATETQYF
many	NA	TRBV7-2	TRBJ1-4	TGTGCCAGCAGCTTCGGGGGAGAGGATGAAAAACTGTTTTTT	CASSFGGEDEKLFF